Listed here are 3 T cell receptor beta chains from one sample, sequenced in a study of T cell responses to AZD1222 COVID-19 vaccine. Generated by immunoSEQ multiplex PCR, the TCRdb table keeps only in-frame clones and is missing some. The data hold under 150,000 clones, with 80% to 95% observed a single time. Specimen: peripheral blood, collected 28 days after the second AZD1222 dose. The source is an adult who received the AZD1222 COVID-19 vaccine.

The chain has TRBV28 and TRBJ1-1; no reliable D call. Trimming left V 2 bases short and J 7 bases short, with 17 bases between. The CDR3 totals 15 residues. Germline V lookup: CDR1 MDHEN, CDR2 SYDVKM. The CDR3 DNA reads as TGTGCCAGCAGTTTAGGTAGGGTGGCCTGGAGTGAAGCTTTCTTT. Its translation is CASSLGRVAWSEAFF.

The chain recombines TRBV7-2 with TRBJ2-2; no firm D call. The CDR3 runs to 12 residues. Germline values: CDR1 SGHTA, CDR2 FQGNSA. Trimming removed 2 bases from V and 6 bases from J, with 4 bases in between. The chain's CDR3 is CASSLQPGELFF. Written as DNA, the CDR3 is TGTGCCAGCAGCTTACAGCCCGGGGAGCTGTTTTTT.

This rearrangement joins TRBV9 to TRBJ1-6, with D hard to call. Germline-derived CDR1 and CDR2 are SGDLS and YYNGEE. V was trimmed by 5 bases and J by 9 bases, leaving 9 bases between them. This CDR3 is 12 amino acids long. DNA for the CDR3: TGTGCCAGCAGTCTCAATAGTTCACCCCTCCACTTT. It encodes CASSLNSSPLHF.